The rows below give T cell receptor beta chains drawn from one sample of a study of T cells and Merkel cell carcinoma outcomes. Sequencing used immunoSEQ multiplex PCR; TCRdb keeps in-frame clones, though not all of them. The data show about 1,500 clones, roughly 82% seen once. Material: tumor tissue from Merkel cell carcinoma. The receptor set was obtained from a human donor with Merkel cell carcinoma. CDR3s include the opening cysteine and the closing phenylalanine or tryptophan. The D gene is left open where the match is weak. Not all rows give a size; the values are once, few, many and, for expanded clones, a class.

d_call,v_call,clone_size,j_call,cdr3_nt,cdr3_aa
.,TRBV19,.,TRBJ1-1,TGTGCCAGTAGTATGCGGGGTGGCACTGAAGCTTTCTTT,CASSMRGGTEAFF
TRBD1,TRBV9,.,TRBJ2-4,TGTGCCAGCAGCGCAGGGGGAACGGCAAACATTCAGTACTTC,CASSAGGTANIQYF
.,TRBV11-2,.,TRBJ2-3,TGTGCCAGCACCCCTCGGGCTAGTTTTCCAGATACGCAGTATTTT,CASTPRASFPDTQYF
.,TRBV30,.,TRBJ2-7,TGTGCCTGGAGGACGCGAGCCGCGACCTACGAGCAGTACTTT,CAWRTRAATYEQYF
.,TRBV29-1,.,TRBJ1-1,TGCAGCGGACAGCCCTGGGACACTGAAGCTTTCTTT,CSGQPWDTEAFF
.,TRBV6-5,.,TRBJ2-5,TGTGCCAGCAGTTACGACAGGTTAAAGACCCAGTACTTC,CASSYDRLKTQYF
.,TRBV6-1,.,TRBJ2-3,TGTGCCAGCAGTGAATATCTAGTTTGGACAGATACGCAGTATTTT,CASSEYLVWTDTQYF
.,TRBV5-4,once,TRBJ2-3,TGTGCCAGCAGCTTAGCTAGAGGCAGCACAGATACGCAGTATTTT,CASSLARGSTDTQYF
.,TRBV27,.,TRBJ2-4,TGTGCCAGCAGTTTAGGATTAGGGGAAGGGATTCAGTACTTC,CASSLGLGEGIQYF
.,TRBV10-2,.,TRBJ2-1,TGCGCCAGCTGCCCACAGGGAACCTACAATGAGCAGTTCTTC,CASCPQGTYNEQFF
TRBD1,TRBV6-1,.,TRBJ2-3,TGTGCCAGCAGTGAAGAAGCTGGGGGACAGGGGGTAGATACGCAGTATTTT,CASSEEAGGQGVDTQYF
TRBD2,TRBV30,.,TRBJ2-7,TGTGCCTGGAGAACTAGCGGGTTCTCCTACGAGCAGTACTTC,CAWRTSGFSYEQYF
.,TRBV15,.,TRBJ2-7,TGTGCCACCAGCAGAAAAGGTAGTTCCTACGAGCAGTACTTC,CATSRKGSSYEQYF
.,TRBV27,.,TRBJ2-1,TGTGCCAGCAGTTTTGGGGATGAGCAGTTCTTC,CASSFGDEQFF
TRBD1,TRBV27,.,TRBJ2-1,TGTGCCAGCAGTCCGGGGATAGGGGGCACAAATGAGCAGTTCTTC,CASSPGIGGTNEQFF
TRBD1,TRBV19,.,TRBJ2-1,TGTGCCAGTAGTATAGTGGACAGGGGCCTTCTTAATGAGCAGTTCTTC,CASSIVDRGLLNEQFF
TRBD1,TRBV30,.,TRBJ1-1,TGTGCCTGGGTCACAGGGGTGGCTGAAGCTTTCTTT,CAWVTGVAEAFF
.,TRBV30,.,TRBJ2-2,TGTGCCTGGAGTTTCGGGGTACCCGGGAAGCTGTTTTTT,CAWSFGVPGKLFF
TRBD2,TRBV7-2,.,TRBJ2-7,TGTGCCAGCAGTGAAGCGGGGGGTCCCTACGAGCAGTACTTC,CASSEAGGPYEQYF
.,TRBV25-1,.,TRBJ2-2,TGTGCTAGCAGTGACTACAGGGGGGGCGGGGAGCTGTTTTTT,CASSDYRGGGELFF
.,TRBV5-1,few,TRBJ2-2,TGCGCCAGCAGCGTGGACACGAACACCGGGGAGCTGTTTTTT,CASSVDTNTGELFF
.,TRBV19,.,TRBJ1-2,TGTGCCAGTAGTATGGGCGGTGGCTACACCTTC,CASSMGGGYTF
.,TRBV30,.,TRBJ1-1,TGTGCTGTGACCGAGAACACTGAAGCTTTCTTT,CAVTENTEAFF